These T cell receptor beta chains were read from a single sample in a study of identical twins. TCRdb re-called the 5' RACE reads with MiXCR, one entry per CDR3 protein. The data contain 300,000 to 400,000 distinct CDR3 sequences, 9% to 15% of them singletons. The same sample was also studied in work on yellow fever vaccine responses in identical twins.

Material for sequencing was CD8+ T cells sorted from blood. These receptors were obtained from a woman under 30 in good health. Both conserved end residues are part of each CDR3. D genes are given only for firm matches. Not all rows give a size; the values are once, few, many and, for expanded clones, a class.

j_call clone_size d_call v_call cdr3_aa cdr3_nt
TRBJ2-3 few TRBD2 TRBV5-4 CASSLDGGRSSDTQYF TGTGCCAGCAGCTTGGATGGCGGGAGGTCGTCAGATACGCAGTATTTT
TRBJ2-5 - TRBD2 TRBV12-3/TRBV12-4 CASSPDRGDQYF TGTGCCAGCAGTCCAGACCGGGGGGACCAGTACTTC
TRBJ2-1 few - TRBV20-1 CSARVREGQFF TGCAGTGCTAGAGTGCGGGAAGGGCAGTTCTTC
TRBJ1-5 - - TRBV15 CATSRGTQNQPQHF TGTGCCACCAGCAGAGGGACACAGAATCAGCCCCAGCATTTT
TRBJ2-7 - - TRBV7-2 CASRNHRTAYEQYF TGTGCCAGCCGTAACCACAGGACAGCCTACGAGCAGTACTTC
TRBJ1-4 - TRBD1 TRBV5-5 CASSFGQGNEKLFF TGTGCCAGCAGCTTTGGACAGGGGAATGAAAAACTGTTTTTT
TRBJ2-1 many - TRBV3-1 CASSPGTRNEQFF TGTGCCAGCAGCCCCGGGACCAGGAATGAGCAGTTCTTC
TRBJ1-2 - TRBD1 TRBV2 CASSKPGQTDGYTF TGTGCCAGCAGCAAGCCGGGACAGACGGATGGCTACACCTTC
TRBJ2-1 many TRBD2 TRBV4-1 CASSRGGSYNEQFF TGCGCCAGCAGCCGGGGGGGTTCCTACAATGAGCAGTTCTTC
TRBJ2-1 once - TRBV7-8 CASSFTTTYNEQFF TGTGCCAGCAGCTTTACGACTACCTACAATGAGCAGTTCTTC
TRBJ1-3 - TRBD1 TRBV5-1 CASSLTGGSGNTIYF TGCGCCAGCAGCTTGACAGGGGGCTCTGGAAACACCATATATTTT
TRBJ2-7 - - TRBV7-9 CASSLGASPYEQYF TGTGCCAGCAGCTTAGGGGCCTCCCCCTACGAGCAGTACTTC
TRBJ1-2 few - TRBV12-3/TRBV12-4 CASSLGLDGGYTF TGTGCCAGCAGTTTGGGCCTAGATGGTGGCTACACCTTC
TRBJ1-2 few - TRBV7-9 CASSLGYGGGFSSSYTF TGTGCCAGCAGCTTAGGTTACGGAGGGGGTTTTTCTTCCAGCTACACCTTC
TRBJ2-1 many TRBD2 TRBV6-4 CASSPRLAGGQEQFF TGTGCCAGCAGTCCTAGACTAGCGGGAGGCCAGGAGCAGTTCTTC
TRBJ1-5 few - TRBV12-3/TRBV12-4 CASGGVWDQPQHF TGTGCCAGCGGAGGGGTATGGGATCAGCCCCAGCATTTT
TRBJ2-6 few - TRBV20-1 CSAHQRERSGANVLTF TGCAGTGCGCACCAGAGGGAGCGCTCTGGGGCCAACGTCCTGACTTTC
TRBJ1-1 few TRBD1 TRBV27 CASQTGSLSEAFF TGTGCCAGCCAGACAGGGAGCTTATCTGAAGCTTTCTTT
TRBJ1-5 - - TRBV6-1 CASSAGHGDQPQHF TGTGCCAGCAGTGCGGGACACGGCGATCAGCCCCAGCATTTT
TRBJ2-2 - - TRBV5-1 CASSLVGQGMYTGELIF TGCGCCAGCAGCTTGGTGGGTCAGGGGATGTACACCGGGGAGCTGATTTTT
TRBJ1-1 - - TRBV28 CASSFRDGLTNTEAFF TGTGCCAGCAGTTTTCGGGACGGCTTGACGAACACTGAAGCTTTCTTT
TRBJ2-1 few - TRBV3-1 CASSQVSGYNEQFF TGTGCCAGCAGCCAGGTATCTGGCTACAATGAGCAGTTCTTC
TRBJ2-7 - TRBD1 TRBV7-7 CASSSTGGEQYF TGTGCCAGCAGCTCCACAGGGGGCGAGCAGTACTTC
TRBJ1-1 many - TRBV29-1 CSVEGRTEAFF TGCAGCGTTGAAGGGCGGACTGAAGCTTTCTTT
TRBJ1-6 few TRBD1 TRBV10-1 CASSVGTDSPLHF TGCGCCAGCAGCGTCGGGACAGATTCACCCCTCCACTTT
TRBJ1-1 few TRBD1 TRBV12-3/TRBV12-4 CASSLGTAEAFF TGTGCCAGCAGTTTGGGGACAGCTGAAGCTTTCTTT
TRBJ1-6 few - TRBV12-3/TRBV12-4 CASSSNRRGDSPLHF TGTGCCAGCAGCTCGAACAGGAGGGGAGATTCACCCCTCCACTTT
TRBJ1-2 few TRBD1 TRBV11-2 CASSLRGWDRGSDNYGYTF TGTGCCAGCAGCTTAAGGGGATGGGACAGGGGGTCGGATAACTATGGCTACACCTTC
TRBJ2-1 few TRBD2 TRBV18 CASSPPAGVYEQFF TGTGCCAGCTCACCACCGGCGGGAGTCTATGAGCAGTTCTTC
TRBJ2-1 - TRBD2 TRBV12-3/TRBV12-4 CASSPTSGYYNEQFF TGTGCCAGCAGTCCCACTAGCGGGTACTACAATGAGCAGTTCTTC
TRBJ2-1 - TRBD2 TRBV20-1 CSARDTSGWDNEQFF TGCAGTGCTAGAGACACTAGCGGGTGGGACAATGAGCAGTTCTTC
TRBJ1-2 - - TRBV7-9 CASSSPEAIYGYTF TGTGCCAGCAGCTCTCCGGAAGCCATCTATGGCTACACCTTC
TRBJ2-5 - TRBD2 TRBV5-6 CASSDPSGTETQYF TGTGCCAGCAGTGACCCTAGCGGGACAGAGACCCAGTACTTC
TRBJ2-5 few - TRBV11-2 CASSSYGETQYF TGTGCCAGCAGCTCTTACGGCGAGACCCAGTACTTC
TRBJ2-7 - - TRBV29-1 CSVRGGYEQYF TGCAGCGTTCGTGGGGGCTACGAGCAGTACTTC
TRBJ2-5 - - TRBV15 CATSRRTYPQETQYF TGTGCCACCAGCCGCCGAACTTATCCCCAAGAGACCCAGTACTTC
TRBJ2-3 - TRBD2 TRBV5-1 CASSSAGRGGITDTQYF TGCGCCAGCAGCTCCGCCGGGCGGGGGGGGATCACAGATACGCAGTATTTT
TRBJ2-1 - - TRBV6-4 CASSDSGISGTFF TGTGCCAGCAGTGATAGTGGGATTTCTGGGACGTTCTTC
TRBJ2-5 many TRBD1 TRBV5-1 CASSSRDRAQETQYF TGCGCCAGCAGCTCCCGGGACAGGGCTCAAGAGACCCAGTACTTC
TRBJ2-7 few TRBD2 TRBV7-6 CASSPRGGLAPYEQYF TGTGCCAGCAGCCCGCGGGGGGGTTTAGCTCCCTACGAGCAGTACTTC
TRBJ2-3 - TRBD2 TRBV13 CASSLLASGTQDTQYF TGTGCCAGCAGCTTACTGGCTAGCGGAACACAGGATACGCAGTATTTT
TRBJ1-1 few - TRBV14 CASSQDTESGITEAFF TGTGCCAGCAGCCAAGACACAGAATCGGGGATCACTGAAGCTTTCTTT
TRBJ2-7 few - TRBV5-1 CASQDSPTYEQYF TGCGCCAGCCAGGACTCACCAACCTACGAGCAGTACTTC
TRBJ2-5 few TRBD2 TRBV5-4 CASSPNERGGLETQYF TGTGCCAGCAGCCCAAATGAGCGGGGTGGTCTAGAGACCCAGTACTTC
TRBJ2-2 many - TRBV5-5 CASTFLQGELFF TGTGCCAGCACCTTTCTGCAGGGGGAGCTGTTTTTT
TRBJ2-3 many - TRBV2 CASRLSLSSTDTQYF TGTGCCAGCAGGCTGAGCCTTTCTAGCACAGATACGCAGTATTTT
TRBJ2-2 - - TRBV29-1 CSVNRDTGELFF TGCAGCGTAAACAGGGACACCGGGGAGCTGTTTTTT
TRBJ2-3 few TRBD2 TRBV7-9 CASSPRGAGADTQYF TGTGCCAGCAGCCCGCGGGGGGCGGGCGCAGATACGCAGTATTTT
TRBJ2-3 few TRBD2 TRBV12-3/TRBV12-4 CASSLAGLAGGPYTQYF TGTGCCAGCAGTTTAGCTGGACTAGCGGGAGGGCCATATACGCAGTATTTT
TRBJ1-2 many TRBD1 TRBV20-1 CSARVGQGELGYTF TGCAGTGCTAGAGTGGGACAGGGGGAACTTGGCTACACCTTC
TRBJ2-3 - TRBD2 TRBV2 CASFSGRSTDTQYF TGTGCCAGTTTTAGCGGGAGAAGCACAGATACGCAGTATTTT
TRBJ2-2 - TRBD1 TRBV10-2 CASSGDSSNTGELFF TGCGCCAGCAGTGGGGACAGTTCGAACACCGGGGAGCTGTTTTTT
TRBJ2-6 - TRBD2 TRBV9 CASSVEGRESTGANVLTF TGTGCCAGCAGCGTAGAGGGGCGGGAGTCTACTGGGGCCAACGTCCTGACTTTC